This is a list of T cell receptor beta chains from one sample in a study of blood T cell repertoires in COVID-19. Assay: immunoSEQ multiplex PCR; the TCRdb copy retains only in-frame clones and omits some. The sample lists 200,000 to 250,000 clones; 75% to 90% were seen once. Sequencing was carried out using peripheral blood. The receptors come from a man younger than 45 with COVID-19, enrolled during active disease. The CDR3 runs from the conserved cysteine through the conserved F or W. The D gene is left open where the match is weak. Clone size appears in some rows only: once, few, many, or a class for an expanded clone.

D: TRBD2
J: TRBJ2-1
size: -
V: TRBV10-2
CDR3: CASGTAGYNEQFF
DNA: TGCGCCAGCGGTACAGCGGGATACAATGAGCAGTTCTTC

D: -
J: TRBJ1-1
size: -
V: TRBV7-9
CDR3: CASSLVTENTEAFF
DNA: TGTGCCAGCAGCTTAGTTACAGAGAACACTGAAGCTTTCTTT

D: TRBD1
J: TRBJ1-2
size: -
V: TRBV7-2
CDR3: CASSLAYARDRGEGYTF
DNA: TGTGCCAGCAGCTTAGCCTACGCCCGGGACAGGGGAGAAGGCTACACCTTC

D: -
J: TRBJ2-5
size: once
V: TRBV7-2
CDR3: CASSFGGPQGTQYF
DNA: TGTGCCAGCAGCTTCGGGGGACCCCAAGGGACCCAGTACTTC

D: -
J: TRBJ1-5
size: -
V: TRBV6-5
CDR3: CASSTGSNQPQHF
DNA: TGTGCCAGCAGCACGGGTAGCAATCAGCCCCAGCATTTT

D: -
J: TRBJ2-1
size: -
V: TRBV7-9
CDR3: CASSLLSVTGRWGEQFF
DNA: TGTGCCAGCAGCTTACTAAGTGTGACGGGGAGGTGGGGTGAGCAGTTCTTC

D: -
J: TRBJ2-7
size: -
V: TRBV19
CDR3: CASSTEDRREQYF
DNA: TGTGCCAGTAGTACTGAGGACAGAAGGGAGCAGTACTTC

D: -
J: TRBJ1-5
size: -
V: TRBV28
CDR3: CASSLHSGSNQPQHF
DNA: TGTGCCAGCAGTTTACACTCAGGGAGCAATCAGCCCCAGCATTTT

D: TRBD2
J: TRBJ2-1
size: -
V: TRBV18
CDR3: CASSSTSIEQFF
DNA: TGTGCCAGCTCATCGACTAGCATTGAGCAGTTCTTC

D: TRBD2
J: TRBJ2-7
size: -
V: TRBV30
CDR3: CAWGLAGEKYF
DNA: TGTGCCTGGGGACTAGCGGGTGAGAAGTACTTC

D: -
J: TRBJ2-1
size: -
V: TRBV5-1
CDR3: CASSLLSGGLNEQFF
DNA: TGCGCCAGCAGCCTCCTTAGCGGAGGGTTGAATGAGCAGTTCTTC

D: TRBD1
J: TRBJ1-5
size: -
V: TRBV30
CDR3: CAWSSGTGGQPQHF
DNA: TGTGCCTGGAGTTCCGGGACAGGGGGTCAGCCCCAGCATTTT

D: -
J: TRBJ2-7
size: few
V: TRBV7-9
CDR3: CASSFIEGYEQYF
DNA: TGTGCCAGCAGCTTCATTGAGGGCTACGAGCAGTACTTC

D: -
J: TRBJ1-2
size: -
V: TRBV27
CDR3: CASSSYRAYGYTF
DNA: TGTGCCAGCAGTTCCTACAGGGCTTATGGCTACACCTTC

D: TRBD1
J: TRBJ1-1
size: -
V: TRBV11-2
CDR3: CASSFGQGNTEAFF
DNA: TGTGCCAGCAGCTTCGGACAGGGTAACACTGAAGCTTTCTTT

D: -
J: TRBJ1-5
size: -
V: TRBV6-2/TRBV6-3
CDR3: CASSYRGPQHF
DNA: TGTGCCAGCAGTTATCGGGGGCCCCAGCATTTT

D: -
J: TRBJ1-5
size: few
V: TRBV18
CDR3: CATRQGLGGNQPQHF
DNA: TGTGCCACGCGGCAGGGGCTCGGGGGCAATCAGCCCCAGCATTTT

D: -
J: TRBJ1-2
size: -
V: TRBV11-2
CDR3: CASSLGRFYGYTF
DNA: TGTGCCAGCAGCTTAGGGCGGTTCTATGGCTACACCTTC

D: TRBD1
J: TRBJ2-7
size: -
V: TRBV9
CDR3: CASSDRQGAGEQYF
DNA: TGTGCCAGCAGCGATCGACAGGGGGCCGGGGAGCAGTACTTC

D: TRBD1
J: TRBJ2-3
size: -
V: TRBV24-1
CDR3: CATSESGTGGTDTQYF
DNA: TGTGCCACCAGTGAGTCCGGGACAGGGGGCACAGATACGCAGTATTTT

D: -
J: TRBJ1-6
size: -
V: TRBV25-1
CDR3: CASSEARSSSAGNSPLHF
DNA: TGTGCCAGCAGTGAAGCCCGCTCCTCGTCAGCAGGTAATTCACCCCTCCACTTT

D: TRBD1
J: TRBJ1-3
size: -
V: TRBV11-2
CDR3: CASSFPIGQGTGNTIYF
DNA: TGTGCCAGCAGCTTCCCTATCGGACAGGGGACGGGAAACACCATATATTTT

D: TRBD1
J: TRBJ2-3
size: -
V: TRBV5-1
CDR3: CASSLSGQGTDTQYF
DNA: TGCGCCAGCAGCTTGTCCGGACAGGGCACAGATACGCAGTATTTT

D: TRBD1
J: TRBJ1-4
size: -
V: TRBV7-9
CDR3: CASSPDRELTNEKLFF
DNA: TGTGCCAGCAGCCCCGACAGGGAATTAACTAATGAAAAACTGTTTTTT

D: TRBD1
J: TRBJ1-1
size: -
V: TRBV28
CDR3: CASSRAGTGNTEAFF
DNA: TGTGCCAGCAGCCGGGCCGGGACAGGGAACACTGAAGCTTTCTTT

D: TRBD2
J: TRBJ2-1
size: -
V: TRBV29-1
CDR3: CSLSGVGNNEQFF
DNA: TGCAGCCTCAGCGGGGTGGGCAACAATGAGCAGTTCTTC

D: -
J: TRBJ1-6
size: -
V: TRBV30
CDR3: CAWRGASGQPYNSPLHF
DNA: TGTGCCTGGAGAGGTGCCAGTGGACAGCCCTATAATTCACCCCTCCACTTT

D: -
J: TRBJ1-4
size: few
V: TRBV18
CDR3: CASSPSQVTNEKLFF
DNA: TGTGCCAGCTCACCATCCCAGGTTACTAATGAAAAACTGTTTTTT

D: TRBD2
J: TRBJ2-1
size: -
V: TRBV4-1
CDR3: CASSQGLADYNEQFF
DNA: TGCGCCAGCAGCCAGGGACTAGCGGACTACAATGAGCAGTTCTTC

D: TRBD1
J: TRBJ2-1
size: -
V: TRBV7-9
CDR3: CASSSDKLGTGYNEQFF
DNA: TGTGCCAGCAGCTCAGACAAGTTGGGGACAGGGTACAATGAGCAGTTCTTC

D: TRBD2
J: TRBJ2-1
size: once
V: TRBV27
CDR3: CASSYKSGGLAGGLNEQFF
DNA: TGTGCCAGCAGTTATAAGAGCGGAGGTCTAGCGGGAGGGCTCAATGAGCAGTTCTTC

D: -
J: TRBJ2-1
size: -
V: TRBV7-3
CDR3: CASSSSRTPHNEQFF
DNA: TGTGCCAGCAGCTCCTCAAGGACTCCACACAATGAGCAGTTCTTC

D: TRBD1
J: TRBJ1-1
size: -
V: TRBV3-1/TRBV3-2
CDR3: CASSSPGQGNTEAFF
DNA: TGTGCCAGCAGCTCCCCGGGACAGGGGAACACTGAAGCTTTCTTT

D: -
J: TRBJ1-5
size: -
V: TRBV28
CDR3: CASNWGGNQPQHF
DNA: TGTGCCAGCAATTGGGGGGGGAACCAGCCCCAGCATTTT

D: -
J: TRBJ1-3
size: -
V: TRBV9
CDR3: CASSIRGTGSGNTIYF
DNA: TGTGCCAGCAGCATCAGGGGCACGGGGTCTGGAAACACCATATATTTT

D: -
J: TRBJ2-3
size: -
V: TRBV7-3
CDR3: CASSKGLLTSTDTQYF
DNA: TGTGCCAGCAGCAAGGGACTGTTGACTAGCACAGATACGCAGTATTTT

D: TRBD1
J: TRBJ1-2
size: -
V: TRBV5-1
CDR3: CASTPGQGARGYTF
DNA: TGCGCCAGCACCCCGGGACAGGGGGCACGGGGCTACACCTTC

D: TRBD1
J: TRBJ2-1
size: -
V: TRBV20-1
CDR3: CSASVTGDEQFF
DNA: TGCAGTGCTAGTGTAACAGGGGATGAGCAGTTCTTC

D: -
J: TRBJ2-7
size: -
V: TRBV7-3
CDR3: CASSLKTAYEQYF
DNA: TGTGCCAGCAGCTTAAAAACGGCCTACGAGCAGTACTTC

D: -
J: TRBJ1-1
size: -
V: TRBV5-4
CDR3: CASSLSLRTEAFF
DNA: TGTGCCAGCAGCTTGTCCTTGAGGACAGAAGCTTTCTTT

D: -
J: TRBJ2-6
size: -
V: TRBV3-1/TRBV3-2
CDR3: CASSQDYATGTSGANVLTF
DNA: TGTGCCAGCAGCCAAGATTACGCCACAGGGACCTCTGGGGCCAACGTCCTGACTTTC

D: -
J: TRBJ2-3
size: once
V: TRBV12-3/TRBV12-4
CDR3: CASSPFVDTQYF
DNA: TGTGCCAGCAGTCCTTTTGTGGATACGCAGTATTTT

D: -
J: TRBJ2-1
size: -
V: TRBV11-3
CDR3: CASSLGLIGFGGTRRNEQFF
DNA: TGTGCCAGCAGCTTAGGGCTTATCGGGTTTGGGGGGACCCGGCGCAATGAGCAGTTCTTC